The 5 T cell receptor beta chains below come from one sample, sequenced in a study of blood T cell repertoires in COVID-19. Profiled with immunoSEQ multiplex PCR; TCRdb holds only in-frame clones, not every one. Of approximately 250,000 clones in the sample, 80% to 90% are singletons; the top ten hold roughly 4%. Source material: PBMCs or T cells enriched from blood (not recorded which). The receptor source for this set is a woman aged 30 to 39 with acute COVID-19.

V gene TRBV24-1 combines with J gene TRBJ2-5; TRBD2 matches 14 bases. CDR3 length equals 19 residues. V lost 1 base, J lost 2 bases, and 8 bases stayed unmatched. In germline, CDR1 is KGHDR, CDR2 SFDVKD. DNA of the CDR3: TGTGCCACCAGTGATTTTGGACTAGCGGGAGGCTTATTACAAGAGACCCAGTACTTC. Protein: CATSDFGLAGGLLQETQYF.

This clone was recorded once. This chain joins TRBV27 and TRBJ2-3, with 10 nucleotides matching TRBD2. V shed 6 bases and J 6 bases; nucleotides not matched to a gene: 12. The CDR3 sequence is 16 residues long. Looked up from germline, CDR1 is MNHEY and CDR2 is SMNVEV (reference sequence). DNA for the CDR3: TGTGCCAGCAGCGGCCCGGGACTAGCGATGCGGGATACGCAGTATTTT. This sequence encodes CASSGPGLAMRDTQYF.

The V call is TRBV19, the J call TRBJ1-1; 8 bases are a match to TRBD1. The germline V gene has CDR1 LNHDA and CDR2 SQIVND (reference sequence). Trimming removed 5 bases from V and 3 bases from J; junction bases left unmatched: 8. The CDR3 runs to 15 residues. CDR3 sequence reads: CASSQHRGTDTEAFF. The CDR3 DNA reads TGTGCCAGTAGTCAGCACAGGGGGACGGACACTGAAGCTTTCTTT.

V and J are TRBV6-2 or TRBV6-3 and TRBJ2-7; D perhaps matches TRBD1 (5 bases). The germline V gene has CDR1 MNHEY and CDR2 SVGEGT. V lost 1 base and J lost 2, with 9 bases in between. There are 14 residues in the CDR3. The CDR3 is CASSYWGLAYEQYF. DNA for the CDR3: TGTGCCAGCAGTTACTGGGGCCTTGCCTACGAGCAGTACTTC.

The table lists this clone with a count of one. V usage is TRBV2 and J usage is TRBJ1-2; perhaps TRBD1 as D (6 bases). V lost 7 bases, J lost 1 base, and 10 bases lay in between. The CDR3 contains 13 residues. Per germline, CDR1 SNHLY and CDR2 FYNNEI. For the CDR3, the DNA is TGTGCCAGCACCGAGGACAGTAACTATGGCTACACCTTC. Protein product: CASTEDSNYGYTF.